This TCR beta chain was recovered during a study of lymphopenia after photon versus proton radiotherapy. Study conclusions and caveats: Authors raise, but do not show, better survival with proton therapy. Post-nadir diversity loss with photons came from oligoclonal expansion, particularly CD8+ Temra cells. A bigger post-nadir fall in TCR diversity correlated inversely with survival time in deceased patients. Proton therapy kept repertoires fairly stable, unlike photons, which gained effector/memory cells.

In regard to this clone: Antigen: not known. Distinct nucleotide sequences in the sample also encode this CDR3.

Germline V gene lookup returns CDR1 SGHRS and CDR2 YFSETQ. This CDR3 is built from 14 residues. Trimming pared 2 bases from V and 1 base from J, leaving 9 bases between. Generated by immunoSEQ multiplex PCR, the TCRdb table keeps only in-frame clones and is missing some. The data hold approximately 160,000 clones, with about 88% observed a single time. This clonotype was obtained from a man aged 50 to 59 with gastric cancer. The sequencing used peripheral blood, collected from a patient treated with photon-based radiotherapy. The chain couples TRBV5-1 to TRBJ1-1; the D is unclear. CDR3 bases: TGCGCCAGCAGCTTACAGACGGGGAACACTGAAGCTTTCTTT. This translates into CASSLQTGNTEAFF. The full variable domain, with the rest looked up from reference TRBV5-1 and TRBJ1-1, is KAGVTQTPRYLIKTRGQQVTLSCSPISGHRSVSWYQQTPGQGLQFLFEYFSETQRNKGNFPGRFSGRQFSNSRSEMNVSTLELGDSALYLCASSLQTGNTEAFFGQGTRLTVV.